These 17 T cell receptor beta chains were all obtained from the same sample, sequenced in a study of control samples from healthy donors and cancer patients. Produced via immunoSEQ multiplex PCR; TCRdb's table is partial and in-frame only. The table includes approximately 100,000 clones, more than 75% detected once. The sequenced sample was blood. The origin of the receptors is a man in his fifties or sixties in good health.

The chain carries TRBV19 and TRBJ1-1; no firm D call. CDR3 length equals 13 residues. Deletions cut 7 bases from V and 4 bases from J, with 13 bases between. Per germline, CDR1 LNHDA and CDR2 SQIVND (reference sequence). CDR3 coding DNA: TGTGCCAGTACGTCGGCTTCGGGCACTGAAGCTTTCTTT. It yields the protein CASTSASGTEAFF.

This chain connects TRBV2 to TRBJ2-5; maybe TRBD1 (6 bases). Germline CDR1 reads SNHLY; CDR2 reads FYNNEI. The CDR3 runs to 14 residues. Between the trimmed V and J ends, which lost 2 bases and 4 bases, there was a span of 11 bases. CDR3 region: CASSELAGAETQYF. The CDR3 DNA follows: TGTGCCAGCAGTGAATTGGCAGGGGCAGAGACCCAGTACTTC.

The DNA of the CDR3 is TGTGCCAGCAGCTCGTTTGACTCCCTGGTTCGGAATGAGCAGTTCTTC. This codes for CASSSFDSLVRNEQFF. The chain combines TRBV7-9 with TRBJ2-1; D is unclear. CDR3 size: 16 residues. Germline assignment: CDR1 SEHNR and CDR2 FQNEAQ (reference sequence). V lost 4 bases and J lost 7, with 20 bases in between.

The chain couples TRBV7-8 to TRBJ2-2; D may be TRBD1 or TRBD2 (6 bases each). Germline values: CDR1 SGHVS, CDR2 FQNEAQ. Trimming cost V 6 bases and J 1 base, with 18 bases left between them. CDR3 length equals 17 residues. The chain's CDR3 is CASSPLGGGLNTGELFF. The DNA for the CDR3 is TGTGCCAGCAGTCCCCTAGGGGGAGGCCTGAACACCGGGGAGCTGTTTTTT.

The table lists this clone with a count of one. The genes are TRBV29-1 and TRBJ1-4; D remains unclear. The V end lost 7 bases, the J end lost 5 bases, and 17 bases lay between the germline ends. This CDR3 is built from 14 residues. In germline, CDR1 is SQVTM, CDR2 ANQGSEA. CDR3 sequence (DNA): TGCAGCGCCCGGGCGGGAGGGCCGAATGAAAAACTGTTTTTT. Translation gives CSARAGGPNEKLFF. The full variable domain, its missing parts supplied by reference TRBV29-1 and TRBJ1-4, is SAVISQKPSRDICQRGTSLTIQCQVDSQVTMMFWYRQQPGQSLTLIATANQGSEATYESGFVIDKFPISRPNLTFSTLTVSNMSPEDSSIYLCSARAGGPNEKLFFGSGTQLSVL.

Here the CDR3 reads CASSQGASVLAKNIQYF. The CDR3 DNA follows: TGCGCCAGCAGCCAAGGGGCTAGCGTTCTAGCCAAAAACATTCAGTACTTC. The genes are TRBV4-1 and TRBJ2-4, with D tentatively TRBD2 (6 bases). Trimming pared 1 base from V and 0 bases from J, leaving 13 bases between. Germline V gene data show CDR1 as MGHRA and CDR2 as YSYEKL. The CDR3 extends over 17 amino acids.

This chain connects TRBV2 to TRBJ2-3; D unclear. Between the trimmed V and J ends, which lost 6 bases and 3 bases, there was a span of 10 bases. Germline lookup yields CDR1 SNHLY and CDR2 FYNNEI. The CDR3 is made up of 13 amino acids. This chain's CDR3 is CASSTDLTDTQYF. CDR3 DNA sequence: TGTGCCAGCAGCACAGACTTAACAGATACGCAGTATTTT.

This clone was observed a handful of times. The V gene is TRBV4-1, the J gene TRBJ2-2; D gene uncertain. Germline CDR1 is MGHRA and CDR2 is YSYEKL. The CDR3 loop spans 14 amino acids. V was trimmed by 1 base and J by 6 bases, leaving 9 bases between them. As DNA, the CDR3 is TGCGCCAGCAGCCAAGGGTATAACCCCGGGGAGCTGTTTTTT. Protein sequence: CASSQGYNPGELFF.

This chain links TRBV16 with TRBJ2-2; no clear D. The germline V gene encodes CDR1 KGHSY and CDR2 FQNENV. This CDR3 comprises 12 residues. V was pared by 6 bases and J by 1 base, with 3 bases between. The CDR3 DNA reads TGTGCCAGCAGAGGGAACACCGGGGAGCTGTTTTTT. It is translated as CASRGNTGELFF.

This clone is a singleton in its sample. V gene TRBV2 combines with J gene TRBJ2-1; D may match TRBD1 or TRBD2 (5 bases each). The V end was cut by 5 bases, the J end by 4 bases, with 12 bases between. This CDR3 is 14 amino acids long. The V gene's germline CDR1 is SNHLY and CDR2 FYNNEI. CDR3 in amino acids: CASSHRDGYNEQFF. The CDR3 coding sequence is TGTGCCAGCAGTCACCGGGACGGGTACAATGAGCAGTTCTTC.

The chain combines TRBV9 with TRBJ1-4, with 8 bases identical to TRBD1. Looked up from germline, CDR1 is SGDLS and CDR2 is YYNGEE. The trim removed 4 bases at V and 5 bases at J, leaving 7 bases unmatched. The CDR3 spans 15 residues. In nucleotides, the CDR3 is TGTGCCAGCAGCTCAGGACAGGGAGCAAATGAAAAACTGTTTTTT. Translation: CASSSGQGANEKLFF. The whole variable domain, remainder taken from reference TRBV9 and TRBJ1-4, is DSGVTQTPKHLITATGQRVTLRCSPRSGDLSVYWYQQSLDQGLQFLIQYYNGEERAKGNILERFSAQQFPDLHSELNLSSLELGDSALYFCASSSGQGANEKLFFGSGTQLSVL.

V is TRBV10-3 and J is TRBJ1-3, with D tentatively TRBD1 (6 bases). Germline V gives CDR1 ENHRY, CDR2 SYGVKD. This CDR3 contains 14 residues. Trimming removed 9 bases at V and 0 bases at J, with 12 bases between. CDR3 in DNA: TGTGCCATGAGCAGGACAGTCTCTGGAAACACCATATATTTT. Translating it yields CAMSRTVSGNTIYF.

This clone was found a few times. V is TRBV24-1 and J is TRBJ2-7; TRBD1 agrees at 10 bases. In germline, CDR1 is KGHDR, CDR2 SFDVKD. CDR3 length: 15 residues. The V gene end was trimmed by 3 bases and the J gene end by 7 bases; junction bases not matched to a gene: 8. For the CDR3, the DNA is TGTGCCACCAGTGATCCCGGGACAGGGGTTGGAGAGCAGTACTTC. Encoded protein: CATSDPGTGVGEQYF.

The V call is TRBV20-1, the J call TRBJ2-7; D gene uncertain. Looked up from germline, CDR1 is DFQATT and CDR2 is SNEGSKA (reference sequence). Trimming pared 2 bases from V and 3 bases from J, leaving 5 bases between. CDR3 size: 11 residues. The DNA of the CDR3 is TGCAGTGCTAGATCAAACTACGAGCAGTACTTC. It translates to CSARSNYEQYF.

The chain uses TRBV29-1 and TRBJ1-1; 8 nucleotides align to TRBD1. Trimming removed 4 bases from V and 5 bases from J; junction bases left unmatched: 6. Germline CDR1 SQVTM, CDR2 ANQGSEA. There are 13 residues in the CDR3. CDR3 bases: TGCAGCGTTGCAGGGGGCGGGATAACTGAAGCTTTCTTT. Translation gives CSVAGGGITEAFF.

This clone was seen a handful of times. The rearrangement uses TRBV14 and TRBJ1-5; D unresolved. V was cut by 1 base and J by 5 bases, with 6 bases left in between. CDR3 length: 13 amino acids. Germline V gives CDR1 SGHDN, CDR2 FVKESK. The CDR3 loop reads CASSQGAYQPQHF. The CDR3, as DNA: TGTGCCAGCAGCCAAGGGGCGTATCAGCCCCAGCATTTT.

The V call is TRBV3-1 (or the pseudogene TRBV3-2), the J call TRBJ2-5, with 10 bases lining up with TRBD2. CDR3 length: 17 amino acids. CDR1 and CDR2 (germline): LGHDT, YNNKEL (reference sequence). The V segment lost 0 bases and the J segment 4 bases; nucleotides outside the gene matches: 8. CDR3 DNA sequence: TGTGCCAGCAGCCAAGATGGGCTAGCGGGAGTAAGAGAGACCCAGTACTTC. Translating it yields CASSQDGLAGVRETQYF.